This TCR beta chain was documented in a study of somatic mutations in cytotoxic T cells in rheumatoid arthritis. Germline CDR1 and CDR2: LGHNA and YNFKEQ. J gave up 1 base and V 0 bases, and 14 bases lay outside the gene matches. The CDR3 is 20 residues long. Assay used: immunoSEQ multiplex PCR; TCRdb lists only in-frame clones, some missing. The table lists around 15,000 clones, roughly 73% of them singletons. This receptor was taken from an adult with rheumatoid arthritis. The sample consisted of CD8+ T cells sorted from blood. V usage is TRBV4-2 and J usage is TRBJ2-2; 7 bases map to TRBD2. CDR3 sequence: CASSQDSPLTSSLNTGELFF. CDR3 nucleotide sequence: TGTGCCAGCAGCCAAGATTCCCCCCTGACTAGCAGCTTGAACACCGGGGAGCTGTTTTTT.